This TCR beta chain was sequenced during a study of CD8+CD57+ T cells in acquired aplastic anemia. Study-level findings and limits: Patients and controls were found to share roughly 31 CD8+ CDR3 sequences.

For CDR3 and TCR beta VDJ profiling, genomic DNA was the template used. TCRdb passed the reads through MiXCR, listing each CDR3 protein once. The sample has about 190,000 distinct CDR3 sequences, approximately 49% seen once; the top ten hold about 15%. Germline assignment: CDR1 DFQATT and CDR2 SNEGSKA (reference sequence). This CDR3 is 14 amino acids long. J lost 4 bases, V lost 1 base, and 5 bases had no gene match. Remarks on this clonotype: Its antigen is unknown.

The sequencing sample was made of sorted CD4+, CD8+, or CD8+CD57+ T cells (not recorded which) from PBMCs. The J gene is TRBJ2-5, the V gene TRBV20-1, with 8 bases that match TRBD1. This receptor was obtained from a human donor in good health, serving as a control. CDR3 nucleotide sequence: TGCAGTGCTAGAGCGAGGACAGGGAGAGAGACCCAGTACTTC. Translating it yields CSARARTGRETQYF.